This TCR beta chain was sequenced during a study of shared clonotypes between healthy human individuals. As regards this clone: Its specificity is not known. Other DNA sequences in this sample translate to the same CDR3.

Study-level points and caveats: Sorted-subset sequencing, rarefaction showed, was incomplete despite large depth. Sequencing depth was expected to influence donor clonotype sharing.

This table comes from immunoSEQ multiplex PCR, and its TCRdb copy is limited to in-frame clones, with some not included. The sample has 2 million to 3 million clones; roughly 93% are singletons. The CDR3 spans 12 residues. Germline V gives CDR1 SGHTA, CDR2 FQGNSA. The trim removed 5 bases at V and 7 bases at J, leaving 5 bases unmatched. The rearrangement uses TRBV7-2 and TRBJ2-7; 7 bases fit TRBD1. The TCR sequence derives from a man younger than 35 in good health. Some clones in this sample may be carry-over from other donors' samples. Input material: naive CD4+ T cells from PBMCs. Subset: CD45RA+ positively selected. The DNA for the CDR3 is TGTGCCAGCAGCCTGACAGGGCGGGAGCAGTACTTC. It yields the protein CASSLTGREQYF. The full variable domain, with the rest looked up from reference TRBV7-2 and TRBJ2-7, is GAGVSQSPSNKVTEKGKDVELRCDPISGHTALYWYRQSLGQGLEFLIYFQGNSAPDKSGLPSDRFSAERTGGSVSTLTIQRTQQEDSAVYLCASSLTGREQYFGPGTRLTVT.